These 5 T cell receptor beta chains were sequenced from one sample in a study of blood T cell repertoires in COVID-19. TCRdb's table, derived via immunoSEQ multiplex PCR, lists solely in-frame clones and lacks some. The sample carries 650,000 to 800,000 clones, 85% to 90% recorded once. The specimen was peripheral blood. These receptors were taken from a woman aged 18-29 years with acute or convalescent COVID-19.

The genes are TRBV4-2 and TRBJ1-5; D perhaps matches TRBD1 (5 bases). The length of the CDR3 is 18 residues. Germline assignment: CDR1 LGHNA and CDR2 YNFKEQ. With 4 bases removed from V and 5 bases from J, the gap between germline ends came to 24 bases. DNA of the CDR3: TGTGCCAGCAGCCGCGAGCTCTTGGGGCCGAGAGCAGATCAGCCCCAGCATTTT. Its translation: CASSRELLGPRADQPQHF.

The chain recombines TRBV18 with TRBJ2-2, with D possibly TRBD1 on 6 matching bases. Trimming removed 0 bases at V and 6 bases at J, with 17 bases between. Per the germline V gene, CDR1 is KGHSH and CDR2 is LQKENI. The CDR3 is 17 amino acids. Here the CDR3 DNA reads TGTGCCAGCTCACCACCTCGGCAGGGGATAGGTTCCGGGGAGCTGTTTTTT. Amino acid sequence: CASSPPRQGIGSGELFF.

This sequence joins TRBV7-9 and TRBJ2-1, with D possibly TRBD1 on 5 matching bases. Germline V gene sequence: CDR1 SEHNR, CDR2 FQNEAQ (reference sequence). V was clipped by 7 bases and J by 0 bases, with 13 bases between them. There are 15 residues in the CDR3. CDR3 amino acids: CASTQDTSSYNEQFF. The CDR3 bases are TGTGCCAGCACCCAGGACACCAGCTCCTACAATGAGCAGTTCTTC.

V usage is TRBV5-5 and J usage is TRBJ1-6, with D possibly matching TRBD1 (5 bases). This CDR3 comprises 17 residues. From germline, CDR1 is SGHKS and CDR2 YYEKEE (reference sequence). The ends were cut back, 3 bases at V and 5 bases at J, with 18 bases in the middle. The CDR3 DNA follows: TGTGCCAGCAGCTCCGAGGGACTTATCCGCAATAATTCACCCCTCCACTTT. Protein sequence: CASSSEGLIRNNSPLHF.

The table lists this clone with many counts. V and J are TRBV19 and TRBJ1-1; possible D gene TRBD1, 6 bases. Between the trimmed V and J ends, which lost 7 bases and 6 bases, there was a span of 15 bases. The CDR3 covers 13 residues. The germline V gene has CDR1 LNHDA and CDR2 SQIVND (reference sequence). The DNA for the CDR3 is TGTGCCAGTAAAATCAGGGGAAGGTCTGAAGCTTTCTTT. Amino acids: CASKIRGRSEAFF.